The entry below gives a single TCR beta chain sequence along with its context. CDR1 SGHRS and CDR2 YFSETQ come from the germline V gene. The CDR3 sequence is 13 residues long. V was trimmed by 4 bases and J by 1 base, leaving 9 bases between them. The data were taken from a study of T cells after somatic rescue of genetic block. Clones were read by immunoSEQ multiplex PCR, and TCRdb kept only the in-frame ones, dropping some. Here the sample spans 13,000 to 15,000 clones, 72% being singletons. The V gene is TRBV5-1, the J gene TRBJ2-7; D ambiguous. The origin of this receptor is a boy aged 5 to 17. The material sequenced was peripheral blood mononuclear cells (PBMCs). CDR3 nucleotide sequence: TGCGCCAGCAGCCCCTCCGAATCCTACGAGCAGTACTTC. Its protein is CASSPSESYEQYF.